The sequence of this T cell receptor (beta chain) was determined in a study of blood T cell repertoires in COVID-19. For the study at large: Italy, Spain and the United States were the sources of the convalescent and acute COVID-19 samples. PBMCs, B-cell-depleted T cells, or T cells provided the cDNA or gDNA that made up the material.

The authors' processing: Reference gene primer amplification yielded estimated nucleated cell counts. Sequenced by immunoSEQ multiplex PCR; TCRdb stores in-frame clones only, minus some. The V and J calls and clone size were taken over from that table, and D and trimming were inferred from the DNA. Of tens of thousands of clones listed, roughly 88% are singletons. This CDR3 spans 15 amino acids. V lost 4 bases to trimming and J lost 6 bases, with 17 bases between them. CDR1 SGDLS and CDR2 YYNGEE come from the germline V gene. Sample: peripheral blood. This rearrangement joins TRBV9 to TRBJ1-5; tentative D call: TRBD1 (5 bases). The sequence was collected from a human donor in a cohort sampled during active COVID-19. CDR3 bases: TGTGCCAGCAGCCCTGGGGGGGTTTCCGGTCAGCCCCAGCATTTT. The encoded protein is CASSPGGVSGQPQHF.